This T cell receptor beta chain appears in the sequencing data of a study of patients and donors after allogeneic stem cell transplantation. This CDR3 is built from 13 residues. The germline V gene has CDR1 SGHKS and CDR2 YYEKEE (reference sequence). Trimming stripped 0 bases from V and 6 bases from J, with 7 bases between. TCRdb reprocessed the RT-PCR reads via MiXCR and lists one record per CDR3 protein. The sample yields roughly 230,000 distinct CDR3 sequences, around 14% seen once. Input material: blood, either unsorted or a sorted T cell fraction (not recorded which). The chain recombines TRBV5-5 with TRBJ1-5, with no clear D. This clonotype originated in a human donor who was either an allogeneic HSCT recipient or a stem cell or donor lymphocyte infusion donor (not recorded which). It is not recorded whose cells these are; they may come from a transplant donor. CDR3 sequence: CASSLAAGQPQHF. The CDR3 nucleotides read TGTGCCAGCAGCTTGGCGGCAGGTCAGCCCCAGCATTTT.